This T cell receptor (beta chain) was found in a study of monozygotic twins with inflammatory bowel disease. CDR3 length: 14 residues. CDR1 SGHTA and CDR2 FQGNSA come from the germline V gene. TCRdb re-called the 5' RACE reads; every CDR3 protein appears as one record, without DNA. The table counts 350,000 to 500,000 distinct CDR3 sequences; roughly 2.2% lies in the top ten. The genes are TRBV7-2 and TRBJ2-3. Sequencing input: blood. This TCR was recovered from a human donor with ulcerative colitis or Crohn's disease, or a healthy co-twin of an affected twin (not recorded which). The CDR3: CASSLRLQTDTQYF.